The sequence of this TCR beta chain was determined in a study of T cells after yellow fever vaccination. Whole-study results and caveats: Abundant clonotypes from the bulk population could have been carried over as contaminants into FACS-sorted repertoires. Most clones from primary vaccination were detected again post-booster (about 95% CD4, 88% CD8).

TCRdb independently ran MiXCR on the 5' RACE reads; one entry per CDR3 protein. The sample consists of some 200,000 distinct CDR3 sequences, 9.5% to 12% of them appearing once. Regarding this clonotype: Its antigen is currently unknown.

J lost 6 bases, V lost 4 bases, and 6 bases had no gene match. The CDR3 has 15 amino acids. Germline CDR1 is KGHDR and CDR2 is SFDVKD. This clonotype was sampled from a young man who received the YFV17D yellow fever vaccine. The chain combines TRBV24-1 with TRBJ1-4; the match to TRBD1 covers 8 bases. This sample comprised CD8+ T cells sorted from PBMCs, obtained 15 days after the yellow fever booster vaccination. The CDR3 DNA sequence: TGTGCCACCAGTGAACCGACAGGGGCGGATGAAAAACTGTTTTTT. Residues: CATSEPTGADEKLFF.